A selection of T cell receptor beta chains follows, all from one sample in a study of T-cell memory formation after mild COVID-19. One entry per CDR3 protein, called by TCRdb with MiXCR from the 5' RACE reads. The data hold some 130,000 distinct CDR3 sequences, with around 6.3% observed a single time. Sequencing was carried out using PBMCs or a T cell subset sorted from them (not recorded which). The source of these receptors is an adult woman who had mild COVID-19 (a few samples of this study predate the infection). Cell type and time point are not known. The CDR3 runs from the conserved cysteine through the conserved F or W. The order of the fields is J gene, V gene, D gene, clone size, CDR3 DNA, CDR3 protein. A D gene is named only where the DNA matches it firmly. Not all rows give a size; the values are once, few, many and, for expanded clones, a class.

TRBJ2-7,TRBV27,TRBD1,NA,TGTGCCAGCAGATTACGACAGGGCCGCTCCTACGAGCAGTACTTC,CASRLRQGRSYEQYF
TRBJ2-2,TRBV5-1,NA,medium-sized,TGCGCCAGCAGCTTCGGGCAGCCCGGGGAGCTGTTTTTT,CASSFGQPGELFF
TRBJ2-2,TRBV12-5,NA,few,TGTGCTAGTGGTTTGGGACAGGCCCACACCGGGGAGCTGTTTTTT,CASGLGQAHTGELFF
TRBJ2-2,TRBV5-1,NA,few,TGCGCCAGCAGCTGGACGGACCAGGGGACCGGGGAGCTGTTTTTT,CASSWTDQGTGELFF
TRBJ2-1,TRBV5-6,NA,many,TGTGCCAGCAGCTTGGTGAGGTCGGAGGGGTTCTTC,CASSLVRSEGFF
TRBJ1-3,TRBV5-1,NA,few,TGCGCCAGCAGCTTGGTACAGGTTGGAACTGGAAACACCATATATTTT,CASSLVQVGTGNTIYF
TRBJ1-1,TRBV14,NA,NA,TGTGCCAGCAGCCCCTGGACCACTTACCGTAATCCTGCCCCAAAAGCTTTCTTT,CASSPWTTYRNPAPKAFF
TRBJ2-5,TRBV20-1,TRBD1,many,TGCAGTGCTATTTTAGGACAGGGCAATCGTCGAGAGACCCAGTACTTC,CSAILGQGNRRETQYF
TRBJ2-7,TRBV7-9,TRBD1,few,TGTGCCAGCAGCTTGTCCCCGGACAGGGGGAGGCACGAGCAGTACTTC,CASSLSPDRGRHEQYF
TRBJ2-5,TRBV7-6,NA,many,TGTGCCAGCAGTCGTAGGAGAGGAGAGACCCAGTACTTC,CASSRRRGETQYF
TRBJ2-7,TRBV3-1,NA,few,TGTGCCAGCAGCCAAGATCGGCTATTAGTCCGGAACGAGCAGTACTTC,CASSQDRLLVRNEQYF
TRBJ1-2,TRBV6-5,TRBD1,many,TGTGCCAGCAGTTACCGTGACAGGGGAAAGGGCTATGGCTACACCTTC,CASSYRDRGKGYGYTF
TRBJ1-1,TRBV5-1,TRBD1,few,TGCGCCAGCAGCCCTATGGACAGGTTCTCGAACACTGAAGCTTTCTTT,CASSPMDRFSNTEAFF
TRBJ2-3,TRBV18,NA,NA,TGTGCCAGCTCACCACCGACGACTTATTACACAGATACGCAGTATTTT,CASSPPTTYYTDTQYF
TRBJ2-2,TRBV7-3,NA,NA,TGTGCCAGCAGCTTATGGGGGGGGCTGGACACCGGGGAGCTGTTTTTT,CASSLWGGLDTGELFF
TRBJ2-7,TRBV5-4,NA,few,TGTGCCAGCAGCCTTGGGAGCAGGGTCCGAACCGAGCAGTACTTC,CASSLGSRVRTEQYF
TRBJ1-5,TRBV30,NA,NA,TGTGCCTGGAGTCGGGGACTGCCTTCGGTTCAGCCCCAGCATTTT,CAWSRGLPSVQPQHF
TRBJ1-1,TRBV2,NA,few,TGTGCCAGCAGTAAATCTTCCGGGGCTTTGAACACTGAAGCTTTCTTT,CASSKSSGALNTEAFF
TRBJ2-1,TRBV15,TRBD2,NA,TGTGCCACCAGTCGGGTGGGACTAGTGGTCAATGAGCAGTTCTTC,CATSRVGLVVNEQFF
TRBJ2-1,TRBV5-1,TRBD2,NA,TGCGCCAGCAGCTCCATAGCGGGGGTTAACAATGAGCAGTTCTTC,CASSSIAGVNNEQFF
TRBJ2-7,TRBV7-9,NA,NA,TGTGCCAGCAGCCCTTTTTTAGGGCTGCAGGGCGAGCAGTACTTC,CASSPFLGLQGEQYF
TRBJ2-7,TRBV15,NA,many,TGTGCCACCAGCTCAACCCGGGGCAGCCTGGACGAGCAGTACTTC,CATSSTRGSLDEQYF
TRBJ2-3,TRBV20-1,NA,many,TGCAGTGCTAGAGAGAACACAGATACGCAGTATTTT,CSARENTDTQYF
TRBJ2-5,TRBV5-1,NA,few,TGCGCCAGCAGCTTGTCTCCGAGCGGGCAAGAGACCCAGTACTTC,CASSLSPSGQETQYF
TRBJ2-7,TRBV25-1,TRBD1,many,TGTGCCAGCAGTGAACTTCGACAGGGTAAGACCTACGAGCAGTACTTC,CASSELRQGKTYEQYF
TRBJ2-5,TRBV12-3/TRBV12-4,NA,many,TGTGCCAGCAGTTTTTGGGCTTCCCTGAAGGAGACCCAGTACTTC,CASSFWASLKETQYF
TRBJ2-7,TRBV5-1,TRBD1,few,TGCGCCAGCAGCTCAATTCCGGGACAGGAGTACGAGCAGTACTTC,CASSSIPGQEYEQYF
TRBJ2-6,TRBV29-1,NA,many,TGCAGCGTTGAGGGGACATCAATCTTTGGGGCCAACGTCCTGACTTTC,CSVEGTSIFGANVLTF
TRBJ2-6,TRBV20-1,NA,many,TGCAGTGCCCCCATTCCCTACTCTGGGGCCAACGTCCTGACTTTC,CSAPIPYSGANVLTF
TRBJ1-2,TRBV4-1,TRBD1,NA,TGCGCCAGCAGCCAAGTTCAGCCGAAGGGGGCTGCAAAGAGGAGCTACACCTTC,CASSQVQPKGAAKRSYTF
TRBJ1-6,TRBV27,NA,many,TGTGCCAGCAAACGGGGCCAGGGAACCTATAATTCACCCCTCCACTTT,CASKRGQGTYNSPLHF
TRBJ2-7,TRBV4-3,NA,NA,TGCGCCAGCAGCCAAGATAGCAACTCCCTCTACGAGCAGTACTTC,CASSQDSNSLYEQYF
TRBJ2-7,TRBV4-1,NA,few,TGCGCCAGCAGCCAGGGGCTTCGATACGAGCAGTACTTC,CASSQGLRYEQYF
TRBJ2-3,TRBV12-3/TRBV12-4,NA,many,TGTGCCAGCAGTTTCGGCCCCGGCGGAAGAACGCAGTATTTT,CASSFGPGGRTQYF
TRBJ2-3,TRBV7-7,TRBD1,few,TGTGCTAGCAGCTCAGGGCAGGGGGCATATACGCAGTATTTT,CASSSGQGAYTQYF
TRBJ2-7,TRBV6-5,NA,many,TGTGCCACCCTCGGTGGGGGTGGTTACGAGCAGTACTTC,CATLGGGGYEQYF
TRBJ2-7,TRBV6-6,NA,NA,TGTGCCAGCAGTTACCTCCAGGGGGGCTATAGCTCCTACGAGCAGTACTTC,CASSYLQGGYSSYEQYF
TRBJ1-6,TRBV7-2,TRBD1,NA,TGTGCCAGCAGCTCCTCCGGGACAGGCAATTCACCCCTCCACTTT,CASSSSGTGNSPLHF
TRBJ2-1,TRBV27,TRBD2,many,TGTGCCAGCAGTCGTTCCGGGACTAGTTCCTACAATGAGCAGTTCTTC,CASSRSGTSSYNEQFF
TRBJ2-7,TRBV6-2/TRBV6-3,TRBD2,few,TGTGCCAGCAGTGATCCGGGACTAGCGTCCTCCTACGAGCAGTACTTC,CASSDPGLASSYEQYF
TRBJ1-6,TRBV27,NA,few,TGTGCCAGCAGCCTCCACAGGGATGGCTCACCCCTCCACTTT,CASSLHRDGSPLHF
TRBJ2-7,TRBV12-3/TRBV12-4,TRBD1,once,TGTTCCAGCAGTTTAGGACAGGGGAGCTCCTACGAGCAGTACTTC,CSSSLGQGSSYEQYF
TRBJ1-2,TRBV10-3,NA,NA,TGTGCCATCAGCCCGGGGCCGGGGGGAGAAGGCTACACCTTC,CAISPGPGGEGYTF
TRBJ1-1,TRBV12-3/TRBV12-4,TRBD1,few,TGTGCCAGCAGTTTAAGCTTAACAGGGGTTCGCCCTGAAGCTTTCTTT,CASSLSLTGVRPEAFF
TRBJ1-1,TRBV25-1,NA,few,TGTGCCAGCAGTGAAGGGATCTTCATGAACACTGAAGCTTTCTTT,CASSEGIFMNTEAFF
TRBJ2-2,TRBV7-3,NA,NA,TGTGCCAGCAGCTTCGTCGCCGGGGAGCTGTTTTTT,CASSFVAGELFF
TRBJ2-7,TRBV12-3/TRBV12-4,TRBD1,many,TGTGCCAGCGGGACAGGGTACGAGCAGTACTTC,CASGTGYEQYF
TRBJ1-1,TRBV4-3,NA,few,TGCGCCAGCAGAGCAGCCGGCGCAGCTTTCTTT,CASRAAGAAFF
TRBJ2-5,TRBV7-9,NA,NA,TGTGCCAGCAGCTTAGGGGGACCCCCGAAGCCCCAAGAGACCCAGTACTTC,CASSLGGPPKPQETQYF
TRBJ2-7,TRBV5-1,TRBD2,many,TGCGCCAGCAGCATCAGACTAGCGGGAGGGCCGTCCTACGAGCAGTACTTC,CASSIRLAGGPSYEQYF
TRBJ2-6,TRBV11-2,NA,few,TGTGCCAGCAGCTTAGCGGGAAACTCTGGGGCCAACGTCCTGACTTTC,CASSLAGNSGANVLTF
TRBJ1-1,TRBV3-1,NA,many,TGTGCCAGCAGCCCGTCAGGGCCTCCCACTGAAGCTTTCTTT,CASSPSGPPTEAFF
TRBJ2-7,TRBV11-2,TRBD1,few,TGTGCCAGCAGCTATGGGGGACAGGGGTGGTACGAGCAGTACTTC,CASSYGGQGWYEQYF
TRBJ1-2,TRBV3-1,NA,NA,TGTGCCAGCAGCCGCCGGGACCTCTCACATGGCTACACCTTC,CASSRRDLSHGYTF
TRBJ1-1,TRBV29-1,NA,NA,TGCAGCGTTGACGTCGAGCGGAAAGCGAGGACTGAAGCTTTCTTT,CSVDVERKARTEAFF
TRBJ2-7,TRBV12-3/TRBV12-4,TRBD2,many,TGTGCCAGCAGCGCTGGGGACTATTCCTCTGAGCAGTACTTC,CASSAGDYSSEQYF
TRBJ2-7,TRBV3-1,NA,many,TGTGCCAGCAGCCCGACTTGGAGGGCCGACTACGAGCAGTACTTC,CASSPTWRADYEQYF
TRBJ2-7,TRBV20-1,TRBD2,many,TGCAGTGCCCCGGGAGCGGGGGTGGGGCAGTACTTC,CSAPGAGVGQYF
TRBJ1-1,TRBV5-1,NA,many,TGCGCCAGCAGCTTGGGGGACCCGGGTTTGGCTACCATGAACACTGAAGCTTTCTTT,CASSLGDPGLATMNTEAFF